This T cell receptor beta chain was captured in a study of naive and memory T cell subsets. Two oligonucleotides, mixed equimolar, formed the beta constant-region primer covering TRBC1 and TRBC2. The ligated cDNA underwent four PCR rounds using SP2 and nested alpha and beta constant-region primers. MiXCR was run by TCRdb on the UMI-ligation and nested PCR reads, yielding one entry per CDR3 protein. Here the sample spans more than 95,000 distinct CDR3 sequences, about 15% being singletons. Overnight CMV lysate stimulation of fresh PBMCs defined donor CMV status by CD4+ IFNgamma. Study outcomes and limitations: In CD4 and CD8 cells, diversity dropped from naive through EMRA. Naive repertoires, especially CD8, held a few larger clonotypes, possibly memory cells re-expressing CD45RA.

As to this clonotype: Its antigen is still unknown.

This CDR3 is built from 16 residues. V dropped 0 bases and J dropped 7; count of bases not matched to a gene: 11. Germline CDR1 reads MNHEY; CDR2 reads SVGEGT. The chain has TRBV6-2 or TRBV6-3 and TRBJ1-1; the match to TRBD1 covers 7 bases. Sequencing was carried out using naive CD8+ T cells from blood. The clonotype originates from a human donor in good health. This CDR3 reads CASSYSFETGRFEAFF. The CDR3 DNA reads as TGTGCCAGCAGTTACTCGTTTGAGACAGGGAGGTTTGAAGCTTTCTTT.